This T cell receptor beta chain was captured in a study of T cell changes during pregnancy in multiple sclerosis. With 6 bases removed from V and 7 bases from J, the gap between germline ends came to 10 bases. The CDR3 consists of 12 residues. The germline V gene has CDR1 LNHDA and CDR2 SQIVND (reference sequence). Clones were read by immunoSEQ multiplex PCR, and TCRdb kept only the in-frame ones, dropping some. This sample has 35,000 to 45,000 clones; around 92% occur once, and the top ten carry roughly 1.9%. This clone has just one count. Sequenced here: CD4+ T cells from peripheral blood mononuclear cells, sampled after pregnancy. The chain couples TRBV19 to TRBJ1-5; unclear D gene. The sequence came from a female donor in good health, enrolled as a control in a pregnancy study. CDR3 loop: CASSFLRQPQHF. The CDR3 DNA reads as TGTGCCAGTAGCTTCCTGAGACAGCCCCAGCATTTT.